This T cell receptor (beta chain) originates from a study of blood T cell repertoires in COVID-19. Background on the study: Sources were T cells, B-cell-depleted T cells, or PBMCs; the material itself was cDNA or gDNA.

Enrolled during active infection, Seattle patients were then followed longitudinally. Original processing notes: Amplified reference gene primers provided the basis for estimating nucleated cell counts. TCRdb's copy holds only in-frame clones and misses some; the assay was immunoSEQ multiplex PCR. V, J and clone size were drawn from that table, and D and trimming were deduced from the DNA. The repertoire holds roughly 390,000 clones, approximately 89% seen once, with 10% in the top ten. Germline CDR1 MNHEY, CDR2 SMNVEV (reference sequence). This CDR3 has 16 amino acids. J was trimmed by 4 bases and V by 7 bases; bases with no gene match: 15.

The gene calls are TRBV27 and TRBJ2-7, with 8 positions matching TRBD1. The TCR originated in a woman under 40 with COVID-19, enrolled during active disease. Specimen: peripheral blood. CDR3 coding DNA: TGTGCCAGCATCCTAAAGGGGGCAGGGGGCATGTACGAGCAGTACTTC. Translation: CASILKGAGGMYEQYF.